Below are 22 T cell receptor beta chains sequenced from a single sample in a study of T cells in Graves' hyperthyroidism and ophthalmopathy. Regions amplified from RNA transcripts were the TCR beta CDR3 regions. Primed by the HTBI set, a first-round RT-PCR was run on the TCR CDR3. Using its own MiXCR run on the multiplex PCR reads, TCRdb lists one record per CDR3 protein. The data show roughly 96,000 distinct CDR3 sequences, about half seen once. The sequenced sample consisted of blood. These receptors came from a woman in her 40s with Graves' hyperthyroidism.

With respect to this clonotype: Possible read error: a much larger clone is one base away. The chain has TRBV10-3 and TRBJ2-7; D is perhaps TRBD1 (5 bases). The CDR3 has 12 residues. The germline V gene has CDR1 ENHRY and CDR2 SYGVKD. CDR3 nucleotides: TGTGCCAGCGAAGGGGTCGCCTACGAGCAGCACTTC. It specifies CASEGVAYEQHF.

In its sample, this clonotype was seen many times. V and J are TRBV7-2 and TRBJ2-7; D unclear. The CDR3 contains 14 residues. The germline V gene encodes CDR1 SGHTA and CDR2 FQGNSA. The V gene lost 3 bases and the J gene lost 2 bases, with 11 bases spanning the gap. The CDR3 protein is CASSLGPVAYEQYF. CDR3 coding DNA: TGTGCCAGCAGCTTGGGTCCAGTAGCCTACGAGCAGTACTTC.

The V gene is TRBV7-9, the J gene TRBJ2-3; 8 nucleotides line up with TRBD2. Germline assignment: CDR1 SEHNR and CDR2 FQNEAQ (reference sequence). The CDR3 has 14 amino acids. V gave up 3 bases and J gave up 5 bases; unmatched junction bases: 4. CDR3 region: CASSFGGGVDTQYF. CDR3 DNA: TGTGCCAGCAGCTTCGGGGGGGGGGTAGATACGCAGTATTTT.

This clonotype was recorded many times. V is TRBV7-9 and J is TRBJ2-2, with 9 nucleotides matching TRBD2. J gave up 5 bases and V 5 bases, and 9 bases lay outside the gene matches. CDR1 is SEHNR, CDR2 FQNEAQ, per germline (reference sequence). CDR3 size: 16 residues. The CDR3 nucleotides read TGTGCCAGCAGCCCGTCAGCTAGCGGGAAAACCGGGGAGCTGTTTTTT. It yields the protein CASSPSASGKTGELFF.

The rearrangement uses TRBV6-4 and TRBJ2-3; the D is unclear. The length of the CDR3 is 14 residues. CDR1 is MRHNA, CDR2 SNTAGT, per germline. V was clipped by 2 bases and J by 1 base, with 7 bases between them. CDR3: CASSDGFGTDTQYF. CDR3 DNA: TGTGCCAGCAGTGACGGGTTCGGCACAGATACGCAGTATTTT.

The V gene is TRBV6-6, the J gene TRBJ1-2; the D gene is possibly TRBD1 (5 bases). This CDR3 region has 12 residues. The germline V gene has CDR1 MNHNY and CDR2 SVGAGI (reference sequence). The V end lost 5 bases, the J end lost 6 bases, and 10 bases lay between the germline ends. The CDR3: CASSTPGDGYTF. The CDR3 nucleotides are TGTGCCAGCAGTACGCCGGGGGATGGCTACACCTTC.

With respect to this clonotype: A much bigger clone sits one base away, suggesting this may be a read error. This chain connects TRBV7-2 to TRBJ1-1; D is uncertain. The CDR3 is 14 amino acids. V was pared by 1 base and J by 11 bases, with 17 bases between. Germline values: CDR1 SGHTA, CDR2 FQGNSA. CDR3 in amino acids: CASSLGLFGRKAFF. Here the CDR3 DNA reads TGTGCCAGCAGCTTAGGGCTTTTCGGGAGAAAGGCTTTCTTT.

Points on this clonotype: A read error may produce the germline difference seen at one junction end. V gene TRBV7-8 combines with J gene TRBJ2-2; D is possibly TRBD1 (5 bases). This CDR3 comprises 12 residues. CDR1 and CDR2 (germline): SGHVS, FQNEAQ. CDR3 sequence: CAISLGHRELFF. The CDR3, as DNA: TGTGCCATCAGCCTAGGACACCGGGAGCTGTTTTTT.

In its sample, this clonotype was seen many times. V and J are TRBV2 and TRBJ2-3; no definite D call. This CDR3 comprises 14 residues. Trimming took 5 bases from V and 1 from J, leaving 10 bases between them. Per germline, CDR1 SNHLY and CDR2 FYNNEI. The CDR3 here is CASSFDFRTDTQYF. In nucleotides, the CDR3 is TGTGCCAGCAGTTTTGACTTTCGCACAGATACGCAGTATTTT.

There are a few counts of this clonotype. The CDR3 sequence is CATSDFPEDRATGELFF. CDR3 in DNA: TGTGCCACCAGTGATTTTCCAGAGGACAGGGCGACCGGGGAGCTGTTTTTT. The chain carries TRBV24-1 and TRBJ2-2, with 8 bases aligning to TRBD1. The V segment lost 1 base and the J segment 5 bases; nucleotides outside the gene matches: 8. The V gene's germline CDR1 is KGHDR and CDR2 SFDVKD. The CDR3 has 17 amino acids.

This clonotype was seen a handful of times. In DNA, the CDR3 is TGTGCCAGCAGCTTTGGAGAAAAACTGTTTTTT. Translating it yields CASSFGEKLFF. The genes are TRBV7-2 and TRBJ1-4, with no clear D. The CDR3 consists of 11 residues. Trimming removed 3 bases from V and 8 bases from J, with 4 bases in between. Germline V lookup: CDR1 SGHTA, CDR2 FQGNSA. The variable domain in full, completed from reference TRBV7-2 and TRBJ1-4, reads GAGVSQSPSNKVTEKGKDVELRCDPISGHTALYWYRQSLGQGLEFLIYFQGNSAPDKSGLPSDRFSAERTGGSVSTLTIQRTQQEDSAVYLCASSFGEKLFFGSGTQLSVL.

The chain uses TRBV5-1 and TRBJ2-3; 9 positions agree with TRBD1. V was pared by 7 bases and J by 1 base, with 10 bases of the junction left unmatched. The CDR3 is 16 residues long. Germline V CDR1 and CDR2: SGHRS, YFSETQ. The CDR3 reads CASGQGQGGGTDTQYF. The CDR3 nucleotides are TGCGCCAGCGGGCAGGGACAGGGTGGAGGCACAGATACGCAGTATTTT.

Worth noting for this clonotype: With a much larger clone just one base away, this may be a read error. It is likely a read error, because the conserved phenylalanine at the end of the CDR3 is missing. This chain connects TRBV11-1 to TRBJ2-2, with D possibly being TRBD1 or TRBD2 (5 bases each). The germline V gene has CDR1 SGHAT and CDR2 FQDESV (reference sequence). CDR3 length: 17 residues. The V end lost 5 bases, the J end lost 1 base, and 17 bases lay between the germline ends. CDR3 bases: TGTGCCAGCAGCCATATGCCGGGACGGGAGAACACCGGGGAGCTGTTTTCT. Amino acid sequence: CASSHMPGRENTGELFS.

This chain links TRBV29-1 with TRBJ2-6; a possible D gene is TRBD1 (7 bases). The CDR3 is made up of 13 amino acids. Trimming shortened V by 7 bases and J by 4 bases, and 11 bases separated the two germline ends. Germline V gene sequence: CDR1 SQVTM, CDR2 ANQGSEA. The CDR3 nucleotides are TGCAGCGCTGCGGGACAGGGGGCCAACGTCCTGACTTTC. Amino acid sequence: CSAAGQGANVLTF.

The rearrangement uses TRBV20-1 and TRBJ2-7, with 13 bases fitting TRBD2. Trimming at V came to 4 bases and at J to 1 base, leaving 10 bases not matched to a gene. CDR1 is DFQATT and CDR2 is SNEGSKA in the germline V gene (reference sequence). The length of the CDR3 is 17 residues. The CDR3 loop reads CSAIGWTSGRISYEQYF. For the CDR3, the DNA is TGCAGTGCTATTGGGTGGACTAGCGGGAGAATATCCTACGAGCAGTACTTC.

About this clonotype itself: With a much larger clone just one base away, this may be a read error. V and J are TRBV7-6 and TRBJ2-2; weak D call: TRBD1 (6 bases). Germline lookup yields CDR1 SGHVS and CDR2 FNYEAQ. Trimming stripped 5 bases from V and 2 bases from J, with 9 bases between. The CDR3 length is 14 residues. The CDR3 bases are TGTGCCAGCAGCGAGGGACAAAACACCGGGGAGCTGTTTTTT. Its protein product is CASSEGQNTGELFF.

This chain uses TRBV2 with TRBJ2-5; D is undetermined. The CDR3 runs 15 residues. Trimming cost V 5 bases and J 4 bases, with 17 bases left between them. Germline CDR1 reads SNHLY; CDR2 reads FYNNEI. In nucleotides, the CDR3 is TGTGCCAGCAGTTCGACTCACTACGGGTCAGAGACCCAGTACTTC. This codes for CASSSTHYGSETQYF.

There are many counts of this clonotype. The V call is TRBV29-1, the J call TRBJ1-1; tentatively, D is TRBD1 (6 bases). The V gene's germline CDR1 is SQVTM and CDR2 ANQGSEA. V was shortened by 3 bases and J by 10 bases, with 15 bases between the two germline ends. The CDR3 spans 12 residues. The CDR3 region is CSVDPPEQGAFF. CDR3 coding DNA: TGCAGCGTTGATCCGCCTGAACAGGGAGCTTTCTTT.

This clonotype was seen many times. V and J are TRBV10-3 and TRBJ2-3, with 8 bases identical to TRBD2. The V and J ends lost 11 bases and 9 bases, in that order; junction bases with no gene match: 13. Germline V gene lookup returns CDR1 ENHRY and CDR2 SYGVKD. The CDR3 extends over 13 amino acids. The CDR3 region has the DNA TGTGCCGCCAAGAACAGCGGGAGTGGCACGCAGTATTTT. Translated: CAAKNSGSGTQYF.

The CDR3 loop is CASHGGRVNSPLHF. CDR3 nucleotide sequence: TGTGCCAGCCACGGAGGCAGGGTTAATTCACCCCTCCACTTT. The V and J genes are TRBV7-8 and TRBJ1-6, with D possibly matching TRBD1 (5 bases). The germline CDR1 and CDR2 sequences are SGHVS and FQNEAQ. This CDR3 is 14 amino acids long. Trimming took off 8 bases at V and 6 bases at J, with 14 bases between the two ends.

The chain uses TRBV2 and TRBJ2-5, with 8 bases identical to TRBD2. V lost 2 bases to trimming and J lost 1 base; unmatched junction nucleotides: 6. This CDR3 has 16 residues. Germline loops: CDR1 SNHLY, CDR2 FYNNEI. CDR3 loop: CASSELAGGSQETQYF. The DNA of the CDR3 is TGTGCCAGCAGTGAACTAGCGGGCGGCTCCCAAGAGACCCAGTACTTC.

This clonotype was seen many times. The chain recombines TRBV7-2 with TRBJ2-3; D ambiguous. This CDR3 is built from 13 residues. Germline V gives CDR1 SGHTA, CDR2 FQGNSA. V gave up 2 bases and J gave up 4 bases, with 7 bases separating them. The CDR3 DNA reads TGTGCCAGCAGCTTAATCCCTTCAGATACGCAGTATTTT. It is translated as CASSLIPSDTQYF.